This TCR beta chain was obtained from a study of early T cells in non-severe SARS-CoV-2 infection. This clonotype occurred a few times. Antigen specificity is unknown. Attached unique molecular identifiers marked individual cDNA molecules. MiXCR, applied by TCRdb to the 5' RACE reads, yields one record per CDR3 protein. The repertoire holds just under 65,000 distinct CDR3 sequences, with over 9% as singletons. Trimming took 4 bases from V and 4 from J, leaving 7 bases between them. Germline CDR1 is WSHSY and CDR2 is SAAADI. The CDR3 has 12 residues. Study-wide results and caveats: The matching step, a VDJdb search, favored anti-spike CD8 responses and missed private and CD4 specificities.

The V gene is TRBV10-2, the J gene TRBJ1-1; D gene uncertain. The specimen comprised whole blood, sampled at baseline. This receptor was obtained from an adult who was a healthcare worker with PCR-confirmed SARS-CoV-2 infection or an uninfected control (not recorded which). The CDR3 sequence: CASSATRTEAFF. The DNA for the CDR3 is TGCGCCAGCAGTGCAACCCGCACTGAAGCTTTCTTT.